The TCR beta chain under discussion was sequenced for a study of T cell changes during pregnancy in multiple sclerosis. Germline CDR1 is SQVTM and CDR2 is ANQGSEA. The V end was cut by 4 bases, the J end by 3 bases, with 12 bases between. This CDR3 is built from 14 residues. The protocol was immunoSEQ multiplex PCR, while the TCRdb copy is restricted to in-frame clones and leaves out a portion. The sample lists over 55,000 clones; about 90% were seen once. Sample: peripheral blood, taken in the first trimester of pregnancy. J is TRBJ2-2 and V is TRBV29-1; D is unresolved. The sequence derives from a female donor with multiple sclerosis, enrolled in a pregnancy study. The CDR3, as DNA: TGCAGCGTTGTCACAGACCTCCACACCGGGGAGCTGTTTTTT. It encodes CSVVTDLHTGELFF.